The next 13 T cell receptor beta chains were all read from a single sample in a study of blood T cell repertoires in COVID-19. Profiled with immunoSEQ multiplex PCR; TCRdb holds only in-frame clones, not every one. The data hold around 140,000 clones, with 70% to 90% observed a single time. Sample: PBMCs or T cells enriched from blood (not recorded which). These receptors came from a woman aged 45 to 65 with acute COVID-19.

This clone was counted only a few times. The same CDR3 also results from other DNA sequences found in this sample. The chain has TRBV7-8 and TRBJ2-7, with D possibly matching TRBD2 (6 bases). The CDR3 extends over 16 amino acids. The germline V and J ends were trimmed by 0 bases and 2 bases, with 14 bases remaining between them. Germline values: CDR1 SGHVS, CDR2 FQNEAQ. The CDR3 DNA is TGTGCCAGCAGCTTAGCATCGATGGAGGGACCCTACGAGCAGTACTTC. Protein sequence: CASSLASMEGPYEQYF.

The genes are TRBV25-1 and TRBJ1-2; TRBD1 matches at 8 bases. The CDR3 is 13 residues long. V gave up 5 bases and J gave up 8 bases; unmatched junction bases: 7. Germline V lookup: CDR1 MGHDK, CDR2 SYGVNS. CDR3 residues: CASSRGQGGGYTF. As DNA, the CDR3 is TGTGCCAGCAGTCGTGGACAGGGTGGCGGCTACACCTTC.

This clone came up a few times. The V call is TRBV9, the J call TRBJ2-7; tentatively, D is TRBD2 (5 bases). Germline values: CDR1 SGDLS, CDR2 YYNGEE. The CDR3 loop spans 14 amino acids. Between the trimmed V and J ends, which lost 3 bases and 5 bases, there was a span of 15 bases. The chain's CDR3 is CASSAGSSWDEQYF. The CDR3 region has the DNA TGTGCCAGCAGCGCGGGATCCTCCTGGGACGAGCAGTACTTC.

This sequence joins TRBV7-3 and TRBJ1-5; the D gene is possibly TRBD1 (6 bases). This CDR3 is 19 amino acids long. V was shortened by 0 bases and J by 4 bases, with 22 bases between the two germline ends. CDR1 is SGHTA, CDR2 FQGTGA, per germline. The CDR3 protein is CASSLTKGSAGDTNQPQHF. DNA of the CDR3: TGTGCCAGCAGCTTAACGAAAGGGTCGGCAGGGGACACTAATCAGCCCCAGCATTTT.

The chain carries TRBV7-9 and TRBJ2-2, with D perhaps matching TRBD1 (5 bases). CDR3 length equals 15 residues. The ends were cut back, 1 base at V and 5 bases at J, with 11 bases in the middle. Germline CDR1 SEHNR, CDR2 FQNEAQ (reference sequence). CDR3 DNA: TGTGCCAGCAGCTTAGTCAACAGGAATACCGGGGAGCTGTTTTTT. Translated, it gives CASSLVNRNTGELFF. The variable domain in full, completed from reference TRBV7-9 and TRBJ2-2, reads DTGVSQNPRHKITKRGQNVTFRCDPISEHNRLYWYRQTLGQGPEFLTYFQNEAQLEKSRLLSDRFSAERPKGSFSTLEIQRTEQGDSAMYLCASSLVNRNTGELFFGEGSRLTVL.

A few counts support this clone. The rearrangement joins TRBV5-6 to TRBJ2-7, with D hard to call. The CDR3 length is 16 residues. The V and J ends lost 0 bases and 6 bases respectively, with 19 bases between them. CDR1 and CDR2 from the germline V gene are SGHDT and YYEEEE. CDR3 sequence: CASSLVGTRYSLEQYF. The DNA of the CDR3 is TGTGCCAGCAGCTTGGTTGGTACGAGGTACTCGCTCGAGCAGTACTTC.

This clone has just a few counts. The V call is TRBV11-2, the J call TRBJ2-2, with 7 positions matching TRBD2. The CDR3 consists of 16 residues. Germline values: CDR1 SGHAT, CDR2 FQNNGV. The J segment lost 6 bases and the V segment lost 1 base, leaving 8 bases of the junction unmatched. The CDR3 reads CASSLAAGEGSGELFF. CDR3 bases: TGTGCCAGCAGCTTAGCGGCGGGAGAGGGATCCGGGGAGCTGTTTTTT.

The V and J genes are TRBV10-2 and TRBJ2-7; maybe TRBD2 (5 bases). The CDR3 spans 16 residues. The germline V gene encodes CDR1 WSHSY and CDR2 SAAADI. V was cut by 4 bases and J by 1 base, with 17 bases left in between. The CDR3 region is CASSGSREDFSYEQYF. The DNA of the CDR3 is TGCGCCAGCAGTGGGTCGCGAGAGGACTTTTCCTACGAGCAGTACTTC.

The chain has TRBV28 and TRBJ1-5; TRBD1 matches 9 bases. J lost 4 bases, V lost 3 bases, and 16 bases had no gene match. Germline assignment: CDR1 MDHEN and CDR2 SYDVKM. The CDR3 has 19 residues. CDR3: CASSLWVGGQGTPNQPQHF. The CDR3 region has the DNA TGTGCCAGCAGTTTGTGGGTGGGAGGACAGGGGACGCCTAATCAGCCCCAGCATTTT.

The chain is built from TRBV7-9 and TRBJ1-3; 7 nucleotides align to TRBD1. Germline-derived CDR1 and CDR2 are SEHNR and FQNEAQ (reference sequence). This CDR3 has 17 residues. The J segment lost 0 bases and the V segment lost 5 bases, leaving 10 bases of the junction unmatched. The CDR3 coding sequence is TGTGCCAGCAGCAAATCCATTGGGACAGCCTCTGGAAACACCATATATTTT. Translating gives CASSKSIGTASGNTIYF. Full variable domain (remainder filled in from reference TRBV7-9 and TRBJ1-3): DTGVSQNPRHKITKRGQNVTFRCDPISEHNRLYWYRQTLGQGPEFLTYFQNEAQLEKSRLLSDRFSAERPKGSFSTLEIQRTEQGDSAMYLCASSKSIGTASGNTIYFGEGSWLTVV.

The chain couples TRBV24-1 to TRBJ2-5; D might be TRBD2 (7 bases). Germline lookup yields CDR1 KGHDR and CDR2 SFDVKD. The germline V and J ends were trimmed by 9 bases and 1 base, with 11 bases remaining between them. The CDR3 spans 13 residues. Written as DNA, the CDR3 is TGTGCCACCGGGCGGGGGCCCCAAGAGACCCAGTACTTC. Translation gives CATGRGPQETQYF.

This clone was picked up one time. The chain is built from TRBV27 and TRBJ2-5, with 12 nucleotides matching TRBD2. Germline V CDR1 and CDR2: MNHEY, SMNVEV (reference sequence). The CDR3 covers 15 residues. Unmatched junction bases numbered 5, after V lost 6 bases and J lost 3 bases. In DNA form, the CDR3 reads TGTGCCAGCAGCCCCAGACTAGCGGGAGAAGAGACCCAGTACTTC. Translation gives CASSPRLAGEETQYF.

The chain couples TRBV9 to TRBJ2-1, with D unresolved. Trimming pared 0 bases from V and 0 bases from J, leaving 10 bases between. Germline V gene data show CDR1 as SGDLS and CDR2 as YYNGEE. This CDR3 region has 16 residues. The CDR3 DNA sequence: TGTGCCAGCAGCGTAGCTTCTGGAGCCTCCTACAATGAGCAGTTCTTC. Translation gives CASSVASGASYNEQFF.